This T cell receptor (beta chain) was retrieved from a study of T cell responses to AZD1222 COVID-19 vaccine. In the case of this clone: No antigen is known for it.

Sequenced by immunoSEQ multiplex PCR; TCRdb stores in-frame clones only, minus some. The profile shows about 260,000 clones, 85% to 95% of them singletons. Whole-study results and caveats: Per reports, nearly half of all spike-specific TCRs target regions that are unmutated in variants. Following two doses of AZD1222, Spike-specific TCR breadth and depth rose. At study baseline, merely roughly 6 AZD1222 recipients were seropositive.

Trimming shortened V by 1 base and J by 7 bases, and 17 bases separated the two germline ends. Germline CDR1 and CDR2: SGHRS and YFSETQ. The CDR3 contains 15 residues. The TCR was taken from an adult in good health. Sequencing used peripheral blood, obtained on day 0 of AZD1222 vaccination. J is TRBJ1-2 and V is TRBV5-1; tentatively, D is TRBD1 (5 bases). CDR3 sequence reads: CASSLSFRGGGGYTF. The CDR3 DNA sequence: TGCGCCAGCAGCTTGTCCTTCCGGGGCGGGGGTGGCTACACCTTC.